This T cell receptor (beta chain) emerged from a study of CD8 T cells in ankylosing spondylitis. Judged by abundance, this clonotype is medium-sized. Its specificity is unknown. The CDR3 sequence is 15 residues long. In germline, CDR1 is SGDLS, CDR2 YYNGEE. V trimming: 4 bases; J trimming: 4 bases; junction bases outside the gene matches: 7. Molecular-barcoded quantitative 5'-RACE produced these TCR beta libraries. From the 5' RACE reads, TCRdb called clonotypes with MiXCR, one entry per CDR3 protein. This sample has several thousand distinct CDR3 sequences, with 2.1% found just once. Whole-study results and caveats: CD8+ by phenotype, disease-linked clones were relatively rare in peripheral blood. Matched ankylosing spondylitis synovial fluid reportedly contained a significantly enriched population of disease-linked clones.

This receptor was identified in a male donor with ankylosing spondylitis or in good health (not recorded which). The chain uses TRBV9 and TRBJ2-2; TRBD1 agrees at 7 bases. Sequencing input: blood, either unsorted or a sorted T cell fraction (not recorded which). Here the CDR3 DNA reads TGTGCCAGCAGCATAGACAGGGTTATCACCGGGGAGCTGTTTTTT. It specifies CASSIDRVITGELFF.